The next 7 T cell receptor beta chains were all read from a single sample in a study of blood T cells in healthy people across ages. A J-beta primer mix and a sample-barcoded 5' primer were used in a second PCR of about 7 to 12 cycles. Via MiXCR, TCRdb re-called the 5' RACE reads, giving one row per CDR3 protein. The sample has about 510,000 distinct CDR3 sequences; around 27% are singletons. This same sample was also taken into another study, of T cells of mothers and their children.

The specimen sequenced was blood. Source of these receptors: a boy aged 2-15 years in good health.

V usage is TRBV15 and J usage is TRBJ2-7, with TRBD1 matching over 8 bases. CDR1 is LNHNV and CDR2 is YYDKDF in the germline V gene (reference sequence). This CDR3 comprises 15 residues. The trim removed 3 bases at V and 2 bases at J, leaving 6 bases unmatched. The DNA for the CDR3 is TGTGCCACCAGCAGTACAACAGGGGGTGCCTACGAGCAGTACTTC. It is translated as CATSSTTGGAYEQYF. The full variable domain, completed using reference TRBV15 and TRBJ2-7, is DAMVIQNPRYQVTQFGKPVTLSCSQTLNHNVMYWYQQKSSQAPKLLFHYYDKDFNNEADTPDNFQSRRPNTSFCFLDIRSPGLGDTAMYLCATSSTTGGAYEQYFGPGTRLTVT.

The gene calls are TRBV9 and TRBJ1-3; D perhaps matches TRBD1 (5 bases). Deletions cut 2 bases from V and 0 bases from J, with 9 bases between. Germline CDR1 is SGDLS and CDR2 is YYNGEE. The CDR3 totals 15 residues. The CDR3 sequence: CASSVQGNSGNTIYF. DNA of the CDR3: TGTGCCAGCAGCGTGCAGGGTAACTCTGGAAACACCATATATTTT.

This clonotype was counted a few times. DNA for the CDR3: TGTGCCATCACCCGGGAGGACACCATATATTTT. Protein product: CAITREDTIYF. J is TRBJ1-3 and V is TRBV10-3; D not certain. Trimming cost V 7 bases and J 8 bases, with 9 bases left between them. The length of the CDR3 is 11 residues. CDR1 is ENHRY, CDR2 SYGVKD, per germline.

This chain connects TRBV18 to TRBJ2-1; TRBD2 is a possible D gene (6 bases). The V gene's germline CDR1 is KGHSH and CDR2 LQKENI. V was clipped by 4 bases and J by 6 bases, with 22 bases between them. The CDR3 covers 17 residues. The CDR3 bases are TGTGCCAGCTCACTACGGGACTTGATAGTAAGGGCCAATGAGCAGTTCTTC. It codes for CASSLRDLIVRANEQFF.

The chain's CDR3 is CSAQRAGGASDTQYF. DNA for the CDR3: TGCAGTGCCCAACGCGCGGGGGGCGCCTCAGATACGCAGTATTTT. The V and J genes are TRBV20-1 and TRBJ2-3; TRBD2 aligns across 8 bases. The CDR3 contains 15 residues. V shed 6 bases and J 4 bases; nucleotides not matched to a gene: 12. Germline V gene lookup returns CDR1 DFQATT and CDR2 SNEGSKA (reference sequence).

This sequence joins TRBV6-5 and TRBJ1-5; no reliable D call. Deletions cut 0 bases from V and 4 bases from J, with 10 bases between. This CDR3 has 15 residues. Per germline, CDR1 MNHEY and CDR2 SVGAGI. The CDR3, as DNA: TGTGCCAGCAGTTACTCGGGAGAGGGTAATCAGCCCCAGCATTTT. Amino acids: CASSYSGEGNQPQHF.

This chain uses TRBV20-1 with TRBJ2-1; tentative D call: TRBD1 (6 bases). TRBJ2-5 matches the DNA end more closely, so the J call is doubtful. Germline V gene data show CDR1 as DFQATT and CDR2 as SNEGSKA (reference sequence). The length of the CDR3 is 13 residues. DNA of the CDR3: TGCAGTGCTAGAGGGGACATAGGGGAGACCCAGTACTTC. Protein: CSARGDIGETQYF.